This TCR beta chain stems from a study of radiotherapy plus CTLA-4 blockade in lung cancer. Study context: Disease control reached under 35%, with objective responses in approximately 17%. Notes on the study in general: Reports state that early shifts in blood T cell clones, with interferon-beta, best predicted response. In blood, after radiotherapy plus ipilimumab, tumor-derived TCR clones expanded.

Sequencing was performed with immunoSEQ multiplex PCR; in TCRdb, only in-frame clones are kept and a portion is missing. This table has tens of thousands of clones, 60% to 85% appearing once. About this clone itself: Its antigen is unknown.

Patients had chemo-refractory metastatic non-small-cell lung cancer and received focal radiation plus CTLA-4 blockade that used ipilimumab. This CDR3 comprises 16 residues. Trimming stripped 4 bases from V and 0 bases from J, with 10 bases between. Germline CDR1 and CDR2: LNHDA and SQIVND (reference sequence). This chain joins TRBV19 and TRBJ2-6, with D unclear. The sample was peripheral blood, taken from a patient treated with radiotherapy plus ipilimumab. This sequence originates from a human donor with non-small cell lung cancer who had a partial response to radiotherapy plus ipilimumab. Some clones in this sample may be carry-over from other donors' samples. CDR3 amino acids: CASSTLIYSGANVLTF. The DNA of the CDR3 is TGTGCCAGTAGTACCCTTATCTACTCTGGGGCCAACGTCCTGACTTTC.